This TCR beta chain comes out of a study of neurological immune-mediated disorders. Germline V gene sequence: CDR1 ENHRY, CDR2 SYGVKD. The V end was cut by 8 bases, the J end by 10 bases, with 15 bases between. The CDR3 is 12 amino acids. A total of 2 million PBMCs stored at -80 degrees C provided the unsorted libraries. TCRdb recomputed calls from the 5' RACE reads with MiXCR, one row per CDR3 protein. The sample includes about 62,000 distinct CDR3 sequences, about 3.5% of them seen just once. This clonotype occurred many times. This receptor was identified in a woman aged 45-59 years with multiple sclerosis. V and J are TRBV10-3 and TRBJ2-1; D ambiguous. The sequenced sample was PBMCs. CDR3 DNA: TGTGCCATCGGCGACCCCGACTTCGAGCAGTTCTTC. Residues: CAIGDPDFEQFF.